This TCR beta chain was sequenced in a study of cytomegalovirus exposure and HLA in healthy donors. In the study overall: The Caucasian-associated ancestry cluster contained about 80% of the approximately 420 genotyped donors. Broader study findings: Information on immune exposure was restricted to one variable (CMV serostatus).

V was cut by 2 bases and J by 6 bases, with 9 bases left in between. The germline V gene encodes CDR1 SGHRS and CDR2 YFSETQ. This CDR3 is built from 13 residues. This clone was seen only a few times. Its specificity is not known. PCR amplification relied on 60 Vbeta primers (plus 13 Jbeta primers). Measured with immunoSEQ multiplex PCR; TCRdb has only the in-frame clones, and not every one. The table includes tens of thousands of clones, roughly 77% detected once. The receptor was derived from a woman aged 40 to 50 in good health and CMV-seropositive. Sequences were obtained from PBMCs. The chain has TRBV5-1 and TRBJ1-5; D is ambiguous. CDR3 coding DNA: TGCGCCAGCAGCTTAGAGGGCACTCAGCCCCAGCATTTT. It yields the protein CASSLEGTQPQHF.